Each of the 23 T cell receptor beta chains below was sequenced from the same sample in a study of regulatory T cells in long-lasting Graves disease. Both iRepertoire HTBI primers and Arm-PCR of CDR3 regions were used to build the TCR beta libraries. TCRdb reprocessed the multiplex PCR reads with MiXCR, giving one entry per CDR3 protein. The table has 400,000 or so distinct CDR3 sequences, 23% seen once; the top ten hold roughly 28%. This sample's time point: persistent/refractory GD, antithyroid drugs over 5 years with positive TRAb. With RNA extracted from PBMCs as input, the TCR library was made. Sequencing was performed on peripheral blood mononuclear cells (PBMCs), taken when the disease was refractory, from a patient treated with antithyroid drugs. These receptors were collected from a female donor with Graves disease.

In the case of this clonotype: The conserved final phenylalanine or tryptophan is absent from the CDR3, which likely points to a read error. The rearrangement uses TRBV24-1 and TRBJ2-2; the D gene could be TRBD1 or TRBD2 (5 bases each). V was pared by 4 bases and J by 0 bases, with 11 bases between. This CDR3 contains 16 residues. The germline gives CDR1 KGHDR, CDR2 SFDVKD. Written as DNA, the CDR3 is TGTGCCACCAGTGACTCAGGGACCTCGAACACCGGGGAGCTGTTTTTG. Translation: CATSDSGTSNTGELFL.

This clonotype has a count of ten or more. The chain couples TRBV28 to TRBJ1-6; TRBD1 is a possible D gene (5 bases). The germline V gene encodes CDR1 MDHEN and CDR2 SYDVKM. The CDR3 has 14 amino acids. Trimming cost V 6 bases and J 7 bases, with 13 bases left between them. The CDR3 sequence: CASSLAGLNSPLHF. CDR3 coding DNA: TGTGCCAGCAGCCTTGCGGGGCTGAATTCACCCCTCCACTTT. Together with reference TRBV28 and TRBJ1-6, the CDR3 gives the full variable domain: DVKVTQSSRYLVKRTGEKVFLECVQDMDHENMFWYRQDPGLGLRLIYFSYDVKMKEKGDIPEGYSVSREKKERFSLILESASTNQTSMYLCASSLAGLNSPLHFGNGTRLTVT.

The chain is built from TRBV6-1 and TRBJ2-1, with no clear D. In germline, CDR1 is MNHNS, CDR2 SASEGT. The V end was cut by 5 bases, the J end by 8 bases, with 13 bases between. The CDR3 runs to 13 residues. The CDR3 protein is CASSIYRKDEQFF. Written as DNA, the CDR3 is TGTGCCAGCAGTATATATCGGAAGGATGAGCAGTTCTTC.

This clonotype was counted only a few times. The V and J genes are TRBV7-2 and TRBJ2-3, with 12 positions matching TRBD2. J lost 4 bases, V lost 3 bases, and 8 bases had no gene match. CDR1 SGHTA and CDR2 FQGNSA come from the germline V gene. The CDR3 has 17 amino acids. The CDR3 DNA reads as TGTGCCAGCAGCTTTAATCTAGCGGGGGGGGCGGCAGATACGCAGTATTTT. Translation: CASSFNLAGGAADTQYF.

This clonotype has more than one count but fewer than ten. The V call is TRBV2, the J call TRBJ2-4; TRBD2 agrees at 7 bases. The V gene end was trimmed by 2 bases and the J gene end by 0 bases; junction bases not matched to a gene: 7. CDR1 is SNHLY, CDR2 FYNNEI, per germline. The CDR3 is 17 residues long. For the CDR3, the DNA is TGTGCCAGCAGTGAACGGCTAGCGGAGCTAGCCAAAAACATTCAGTACTTC. Its translation: CASSERLAELAKNIQYF.

CDR3 residues: CASSLTGAPYNSPLHF. The CDR3 DNA reads TGTGCCAGCAGCTTGACAGGGGCGCCCTATAATTCACCCCTCCACTTT. The V call is TRBV7-3, the J call TRBJ1-6; 8 bases are a match to TRBD1. Per germline, CDR1 SGHTA and CDR2 FQGTGA. V was pared by 3 bases and J by 2 bases, with 3 bases of the junction left unmatched. This CDR3 region has 16 residues.

The V gene is TRBV5-1, the J gene TRBJ1-1; 7 bases line up with TRBD1. The junction had 7 bases not matched to a gene; V was cut back by 7 bases and J by 1 base. The CDR3 length is 14 residues. The germline CDR1 and CDR2 sequences are SGHRS and YFSETQ. Written as DNA, the CDR3 is TGCGCCAGCCGCCGGGACAGCAGGAACACTGAAGCTTTCTTT. Translating gives CASRRDSRNTEAFF.

This clonotype has at least ten counts. This chain joins TRBV19 and TRBJ1-5, with D hard to call. The V end was cut by 3 bases, the J end by 0 bases, with 6 bases between. CDR1 and CDR2 from the germline V gene are LNHDA and SQIVND (reference sequence). This CDR3 spans 14 amino acids. CDR3 residues: CASSMFGSNQPQHF. DNA for the CDR3: TGTGCCAGTAGTATGTTCGGTAGCAATCAGCCCCAGCATTTT. The whole variable domain, remainder taken from reference TRBV19 and TRBJ1-5, is DGGITQSPKYLFRKEGQNVTLSCEQNLNHDAMYWYRQDPGQGLRLIYYSQIVNDFQKGDIAEGYSVSREKKESFPLTVTSAQKNPTAFYLCASSMFGSNQPQHFGDGTRLSIL.

The gene calls are TRBV7-9 and TRBJ1-5; TRBD1 matches at 7 bases. Trimming removed 1 base from V and 6 bases from J; junction bases left unmatched: 12. The CDR3 is 17 amino acids. CDR1 is SEHNR and CDR2 is FQNEAQ in the germline V gene (reference sequence). This CDR3 is CASSLGQGTVGAQPQHF. The CDR3 DNA reads TGTGCCAGCAGCTTAGGACAAGGGACAGTGGGCGCTCAGCCCCAGCATTTT.

This clonotype occurred a few times. The V and J genes are TRBV9 and TRBJ2-7; 7 bases agree with TRBD1. Per the germline V gene, CDR1 is SGDLS and CDR2 is YYNGEE. Trimming removed 0 bases from V and 2 bases from J; junction bases left unmatched: 5. The CDR3 totals 15 residues. CDR3 bases: TGTGCCAGCAGCGTAGGGACGGGACAGACCTACGAGCAGTACTTC. Translating gives CASSVGTGQTYEQYF.

This clonotype was detected only a few times. The genes are TRBV7-9 and TRBJ2-7; D unresolved. The CDR3 contains 14 residues. With 0 bases removed from V and 3 bases from J, the gap between germline ends came to 9 bases. Germline CDR1 SEHNR, CDR2 FQNEAQ (reference sequence). Here the CDR3 DNA reads TGTGCCAGCAGCTTAGCAACCTCGATCTACGAGCAGTACTTC. It yields the protein CASSLATSIYEQYF.

The chain uses TRBV18 and TRBJ2-2; the D is unclear. The CDR3 spans 13 residues. Trimming stripped 2 bases from V and 3 bases from J, with 4 bases between. Germline V gene lookup returns CDR1 KGHSH and CDR2 LQKENI. As DNA, the CDR3 is TGTGCCAGCTCACCATTTTACACCGGGGAGCTGTTTTTT. Its translation is CASSPFYTGELFF. Together with reference TRBV18 and TRBJ2-2, the CDR3 gives the full variable domain: NAGVMQNPRHLVRRRGQEARLRCSPMKGHSHVYWYRQLPEEGLKFMVYLQKENIIDESGMPKERFSAEFPKEGPSILRIQQVVRGDSAAYFCASSPFYTGELFFGEGSRLTVL.

V and J are TRBV19 and TRBJ1-1; tentatively, D is TRBD1 (6 bases). CDR1 is LNHDA, CDR2 SQIVND, per germline (reference sequence). The V end lost 5 bases, the J end lost 6 bases, and 16 bases lay between the germline ends. The CDR3 runs 14 residues. CDR3 DNA sequence: TGTGCCAGTAGTGTACAACAGGGATGGCCTGAAGCTTTCTTT. Amino acids: CASSVQQGWPEAFF.

This clonotype has only a few counts. The chain combines TRBV4-1 with TRBJ2-7; 13 nucleotides match TRBD2. This CDR3 contains 16 residues. Germline lookup yields CDR1 MGHRA and CDR2 YSYEKL. With V trimmed by 0 bases and J by 5 bases, 4 bases remained unmatched. CDR3: CASSQDELAGGDEQYF. CDR3 coding DNA: TGCGCCAGCAGCCAAGATGAACTAGCGGGAGGGGACGAGCAGTACTTC.

This chain uses TRBV5-1 with TRBJ2-7; D may match TRBD1 or TRBD2 (5 bases each). The V gene's germline CDR1 is SGHRS and CDR2 YFSETQ. The ends were cut back, 5 bases at V and 2 bases at J, with 14 bases in the middle. CDR3 length: 14 residues. Written as DNA, the CDR3 is TGCGCCAGCAGTAACAGGATGGGGGCCTACGAGCAGTACTTC. Its protein product is CASSNRMGAYEQYF.

This clonotype appeared many times. The genes are TRBV20-1 and TRBJ1-1; D is undetermined. The CDR3 loop spans 13 amino acids. The ends were cut back, 3 bases at V and 9 bases at J, with 17 bases in the middle. Germline-derived CDR1 and CDR2 are DFQATT and SNEGSKA (reference sequence). CDR3: CSASRSSTLQAFF. Here the CDR3 DNA reads TGCAGTGCTAGTAGGAGCTCCACCCTGCAAGCTTTCTTT.

Only a few counts were recorded for this clonotype. An end of the junction does not agree with germline; a read error may underlie this. The J gene is TRBJ2-5, the V gene TRBV6-5; D is unresolved. The germline gives CDR1 MNHEY, CDR2 SVGAGI. The CDR3 loop spans 15 amino acids. In nucleotides, the CDR3 is TGTGCCAGCAGTTACGTCTGGCGGCCTCAAGAGATCCAGTACTTC. It translates to CASSYVWRPQEIQYF.

This clonotype was counted at least ten times. The chain has TRBV6-1 and TRBJ1-2; no definite D call. Trimming cost V 5 bases and J 4 bases, with 11 bases left between them. This CDR3 contains 13 residues. Looked up from germline, CDR1 is MNHNS and CDR2 is SASEGT. CDR3 amino acids: CASSPGRAYGYTF. The CDR3 DNA reads TGTGCCAGCAGTCCCGGTCGGGCCTATGGCTACACCTTC.

This clonotype was observed a handful of times. The chain is built from TRBV6-1 and TRBJ1-5, with a possible D match to TRBD1 (5 bases). Germline CDR1 MNHNS, CDR2 SASEGT. The CDR3 runs to 17 residues. V lost 6 bases, J lost 2 bases, and 20 bases lay in between. The CDR3 nucleotides read TGTGCCAGCAGGCCGGAGAGTCCAGGGCTAGGCAATCAGCCCCAGCATTTT. This codes for CASRPESPGLGNQPQHF.

This clonotype was seen many times. V is TRBV12-3 or TRBV12-4 and J is TRBJ1-1, with a possible D match to TRBD1 (6 bases). The CDR3 sequence is 15 residues long. V lost 6 bases to trimming and J lost 1 base, with 15 bases between them. The CDR3 here is CASRKSGTRNTEAFF. CDR3 DNA sequence: TGTGCCAGCAGGAAGAGCGGGACAAGGAACACTGAAGCTTTCTTT.

Only a few counts were recorded for this clonotype. The J gene is TRBJ2-2, the V gene TRBV7-9; D ambiguous. The CDR3 has 20 residues. V was clipped by 7 bases and J by 2 bases, with 29 bases between them. Germline V gene sequence: CDR1 SEHNR, CDR2 FQNEAQ (reference sequence). This CDR3 is CASNNPVGEVVPPNTGELFF. The CDR3 DNA reads TGTGCCAGCAACAATCCTGTTGGCGAGGTGGTGCCCCCTAACACCGGGGAGCTGTTTTTT.

This rearrangement joins TRBV7-2 to TRBJ2-1; 13 nucleotides agree with TRBD2. CDR1 and CDR2 (germline): SGHTA, FQGNSA. The J segment lost 6 bases and the V segment lost 5 bases, leaving 4 bases of the junction unmatched. The CDR3 has 15 residues. In DNA form, the CDR3 reads TGTGCCAGCAGCGCACTAGCGGGAGGGCTCAATGAGCAGTTCTTC. The encoded protein is CASSALAGGLNEQFF. Using reference TRBV7-2 and TRBJ2-1 for the parts outside the CDR3, the full variable domain is GAGVSQSPSNKVTEKGKDVELRCDPISGHTALYWYRQSLGQGLEFLIYFQGNSAPDKSGLPSDRFSAERTGGSVSTLTIQRTQQEDSAVYLCASSALAGGLNEQFFGPGTRLTVL.

This clonotype was counted only a few times. This chain joins TRBV4-2 and TRBJ1-1; D is ambiguous. Germline V gene data show CDR1 as LGHNA and CDR2 as YNFKEQ. The CDR3 has 15 residues. V was trimmed by 0 bases and J by 4 bases, leaving 12 bases between them. The CDR3 coding sequence is TGTGCCAGCAGCCAAGAAGCGACTAGAGGCACTGAAGCTTTCTTT. Amino acid sequence: CASSQEATRGTEAFF.